This TCR beta chain comes out of a study of blood T cell repertoires in COVID-19. Background on the study: COVID-19 samples, acute and convalescent, were from the United States, Italy and Spain.

V was pared by 1 base and J by 5 bases, with 7 bases of the junction left unmatched. CDR3 length equals 16 residues. Germline CDR1 reads SGHTA; CDR2 reads FQGTGA. Original analysis: How many nucleated cells were present was estimated from reference gene primer amplification. Clones were read by immunoSEQ multiplex PCR, and TCRdb kept only the in-frame ones, dropping some. For V, J and clone size, that table is used; D and trimming come from the DNA. The table has 150,000 or so clones, 85% to 90% seen once. The rearrangement uses TRBV7-3 and TRBJ2-2; 7 bases are shared with TRBD2. The clonotype originates from a woman in her 70s with COVID-19, enrolled during active disease. The sample taken for sequencing was peripheral blood. CDR3 sequence (DNA): TGTGCCAGCAGCTTAAACGGCGGGGGAGTTACCGGGGAGCTGTTTTTT. It specifies CASSLNGGGVTGELFF.